This T cell receptor beta chain emerged from a study of T cells after yellow fever vaccination. V lost 3 bases and J lost 6, with 9 bases in between. Germline values: CDR1 SGHTA, CDR2 FQGNSA. There are 13 residues in the CDR3. Whole-study results and caveats: Clonotype sharing between CD4 and CD8 compartments was small. It was a weaker secondary response, yet one that peaked faster, at day 5 versus 15. The booster saw the reappearance of most primary-vaccination clones (around 96% CD4, around 88% CD8).

This clonotype was seen at least ten times. Its target is unknown. The study made its TCR cDNA through 5'RACE template switching. That step introduced a universal primer site along with UMIs. TCRdb fed the 5' RACE reads into MiXCR, producing one record per CDR3 protein. The sample holds approximately 450,000 distinct CDR3 sequences; around 20% are singletons and the top ten take roughly a sixth. The chain employs TRBV7-2 and TRBJ2-4; weak D call: TRBD1 (5 bases). This specimen consisted of PBMCs, obtained before the yellow fever booster vaccination. This receptor was taken from a man in his late teens or twenties who received the YFV17D yellow fever vaccine. The CDR3 DNA sequence: TGTGCCAGCAGCTTGGGGCCACTAAACATTCAGTACTTC. Protein sequence: CASSLGPLNIQYF.